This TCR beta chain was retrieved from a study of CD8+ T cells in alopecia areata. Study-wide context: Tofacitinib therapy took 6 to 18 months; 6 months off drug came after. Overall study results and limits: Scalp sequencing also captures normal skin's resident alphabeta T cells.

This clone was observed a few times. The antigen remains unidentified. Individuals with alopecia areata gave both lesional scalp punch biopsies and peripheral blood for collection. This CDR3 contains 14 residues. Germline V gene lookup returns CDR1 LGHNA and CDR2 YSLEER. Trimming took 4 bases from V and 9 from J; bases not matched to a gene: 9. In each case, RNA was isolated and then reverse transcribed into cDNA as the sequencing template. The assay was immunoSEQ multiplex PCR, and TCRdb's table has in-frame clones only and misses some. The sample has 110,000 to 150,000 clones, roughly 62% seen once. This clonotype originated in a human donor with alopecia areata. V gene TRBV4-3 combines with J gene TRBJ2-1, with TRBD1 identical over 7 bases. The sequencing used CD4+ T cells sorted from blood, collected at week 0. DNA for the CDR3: TGCGCCAGCAGCCTAAACTACGACAGGGCTGAGCAGTTCTTC. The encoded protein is CASSLNYDRAEQFF.